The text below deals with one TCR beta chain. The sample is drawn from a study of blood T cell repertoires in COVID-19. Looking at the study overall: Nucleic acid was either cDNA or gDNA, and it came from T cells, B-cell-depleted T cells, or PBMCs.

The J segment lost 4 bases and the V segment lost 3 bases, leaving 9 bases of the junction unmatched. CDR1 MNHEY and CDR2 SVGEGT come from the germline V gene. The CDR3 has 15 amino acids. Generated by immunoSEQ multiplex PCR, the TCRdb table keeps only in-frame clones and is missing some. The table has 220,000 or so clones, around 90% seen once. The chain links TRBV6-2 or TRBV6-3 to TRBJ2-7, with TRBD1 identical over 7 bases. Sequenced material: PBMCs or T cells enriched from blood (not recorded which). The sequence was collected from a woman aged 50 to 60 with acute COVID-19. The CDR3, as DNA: TGTGCCAGCAGTTATTCGGACAGGCCCTATTACGAGCAGTACTTC. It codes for CASSYSDRPYYEQYF.